These 25 T cell receptor beta chains share one sample of origin, sequenced in a study of blood T cell repertoires in COVID-19. Produced via immunoSEQ multiplex PCR; TCRdb's table is partial and in-frame only. Of some 230,000 clones listed, roughly 80% are singletons. The sequenced material came from PBMCs or T cells enriched from blood (not recorded which). The receptor source for this set is a woman aged 40 to 55 with acute COVID-19.

This rearrangement joins TRBV9 to TRBJ2-1; 9 nucleotides align to TRBD2. CDR3 length equals 15 residues. The J segment lost 9 bases and the V segment lost 0 bases, leaving 7 bases of the junction unmatched. Germline V gene data show CDR1 as SGDLS and CDR2 as YYNGEE. DNA of the CDR3: TGTGCCAGCAGCGTAGTTGGCGGGAGGGCTGCTGAGCAGTTCTTC. It is translated as CASSVVGGRAAEQFF. The variable domain in full, completed from reference TRBV9 and TRBJ2-1, reads DSGVTQTPKHLITATGQRVTLRCSPRSGDLSVYWYQQSLDQGLQFLIQYYNGEERAKGNILERFSAQQFPDLHSELNLSSLELGDSALYFCASSVVGGRAAEQFFGPGTRLTVL.

The CDR3: CSASGRDSYEQYF. The DNA for the CDR3 is TGCAGTGCTAGTGGACGGGACTCCTACGAGCAGTACTTC. The chain links TRBV20-1 to TRBJ2-7, with D tentatively TRBD2 (5 bases). Germline values: CDR1 DFQATT, CDR2 SNEGSKA (reference sequence). The length of the CDR3 is 13 residues. With 3 bases removed from V and 0 bases from J, the gap between germline ends came to 9 bases.

This clone came up once. The chain uses TRBV4-3 and TRBJ2-5, with 8 bases that match TRBD2. The CDR3 covers 15 residues. The V and J ends lost 4 bases and 5 bases, in that order; junction bases with no gene match: 9. Germline values: CDR1 LGHNA, CDR2 YSLEER. CDR3 nucleotide sequence: TGCGCCAGCAGCCTCGGTAGCGGGGCGATCGAGACCCAGTACTTC. Its protein is CASSLGSGAIETQYF.

This clone was seen more than once but under ten times. V and J are TRBV7-9 and TRBJ2-7; D perhaps matches TRBD1 (5 bases). The CDR3 length is 16 residues. Germline V gene data show CDR1 as SEHNR and CDR2 as FQNEAQ (reference sequence). With 1 base removed from V and 2 bases from J, the gap between germline ends came to 15 bases. The CDR3 protein is CASSLGGPRSAYEQYF. In DNA form, the CDR3 reads TGTGCCAGCAGCTTAGGGGGCCCCAGGTCAGCCTACGAGCAGTACTTC.

The chain has TRBV5-1 and TRBJ1-2; 9 bases are shared with TRBD1. CDR3 length equals 14 residues. Unmatched junction bases numbered 6, after V lost 4 bases and J lost 5 bases. From germline, CDR1 is SGHRS and CDR2 YFSETQ. The CDR3 reads CASSPGTGPYGYTF. The CDR3 nucleotides are TGCGCCAGCAGCCCCGGGACAGGGCCTTATGGCTACACCTTC.

The chain links TRBV10-1 to TRBJ2-1; 7 bases agree with TRBD2. Losses at the gene ends were 0 bases for V and 6 bases for J; bases not matched to a gene: 11. In germline, CDR1 is WNHNN, CDR2 SYGVQD (reference sequence). The CDR3 totals 17 residues. This chain's CDR3 is CASSESIGLAAFNEQFF. DNA for the CDR3: TGCGCCAGCAGTGAGTCGATAGGTCTAGCGGCCTTCAATGAGCAGTTCTTC.

This clone was seen ten or more times. V gene TRBV6-5 combines with J gene TRBJ2-1; TRBD2 matches 11 bases. The length of the CDR3 is 15 residues. Germline CDR1 and CDR2: MNHEY and SVGAGI. V lost 7 bases and J lost 6; bases outside the gene matches: 8. The DNA of the CDR3 is TGTGCCAGCAAGACCCTAGCGGGAGGAATCAATGAGCAGTTCTTC. Translated: CASKTLAGGINEQFF.

This chain joins TRBV3-1 (or the pseudogene TRBV3-2) and TRBJ2-5; D may be TRBD1 (5 bases). V was trimmed by 5 bases and J by 5 bases, leaving 18 bases between them. The length of the CDR3 is 15 residues. The germline gives CDR1 LGHDT, CDR2 YNNKEL (reference sequence). The chain's CDR3 is CASSFPSGARETQYF. CDR3 DNA: TGTGCCAGCAGCTTTCCCAGTGGGGCGAGGGAGACCCAGTACTTC.

The chain has TRBV5-1 and TRBJ1-1, with D possibly TRBD1 on 5 matching bases. The CDR3 runs to 15 residues. V gave up 2 bases and J gave up 1 base, with 12 bases separating them. CDR1 is SGHRS and CDR2 is YFSETQ in the germline V gene. The CDR3 DNA is TGCGCCAGCAGCTTACCGGGACTAAAGAACACTGAAGCTTTCTTT. It specifies CASSLPGLKNTEAFF. Based on the CDR3 plus reference TRBV5-1 and TRBJ1-1, the full variable domain is KAGVTQTPRYLIKTRGQQVTLSCSPISGHRSVSWYQQTPGQGLQFLFEYFSETQRNKGNFPGRFSGRQFSNSRSEMNVSTLELGDSALYLCASSLPGLKNTEAFFGQGTRLTVV.

This clone occurred a few times. The V gene is TRBV7-2, the J gene TRBJ1-1; no reliable D call. Looked up from germline, CDR1 is SGHTA and CDR2 is FQGNSA. The CDR3 runs 14 residues. V was clipped by 2 bases and J by 1 base, with 8 bases between them. The CDR3, as DNA: TGTGCCAGCAGCTTACAAACGGGGAACACTGAAGCTTTCTTT. As protein: CASSLQTGNTEAFF.

V gene TRBV12-5 combines with J gene TRBJ2-1; 10 bases line up with TRBD1. V lost 5 bases and J lost 8; bases outside the gene matches: 18. The CDR3 runs 18 residues. Germline V CDR1 and CDR2: LGHNT, FRNRAP. CDR3 residues: CASGGGQGRGSKGYEQFF. The CDR3 bases are TGTGCTAGTGGTGGGGGACAGGGGAGGGGAAGCAAGGGCTATGAGCAGTTCTTC. The full variable domain, with the rest looked up from reference TRBV12-5 and TRBJ2-1, is DARVTQTPRHKVTEMGQEVTMRCQPILGHNTVFWYRQTMMQGLELLAYFRNRAPLDDSGMPKDRFSAEMPDATLATLKIQPSEPRDSAVYFCASGGGQGRGSKGYEQFFGPGTRLTVL.

The chain is built from TRBV5-1 and TRBJ2-7, with TRBD1 matching 7 bases. This CDR3 comprises 14 residues. Germline V lookup: CDR1 SGHRS, CDR2 YFSETQ. J gave up 10 bases and V 2 bases, and 12 bases lay outside the gene matches. The CDR3 protein is CASSLDYRGKQQYF. Here the CDR3 DNA reads TGCGCCAGCAGCTTAGACTACAGGGGAAAGCAACAGTACTTC.

The chain couples TRBV12-3 or TRBV12-4 to TRBJ1-1; no definite D call. V gave up 2 bases and J gave up 1 base, with 5 bases separating them. The CDR3 runs to 13 residues. CDR3 sequence reads: CASSLLRNTEAFF. The CDR3 DNA reads as TGTGCCAGCAGTTTATTGAGGAACACTGAAGCTTTCTTT.

The chain couples TRBV14 to TRBJ2-3; 10 nucleotides line up with TRBD2. V was clipped by 7 bases and J by 4 bases; unmatched bases: 8. Germline-derived CDR1 and CDR2 are SGHDN and FVKESK. The CDR3 has 15 amino acids. The CDR3 nucleotides read TGTGCCAGCACCAGAACCGGGACTAGCGCAGATACGCAGTATTTT. Translated: CASTRTGTSADTQYF.

This sequence joins TRBV7-8 and TRBJ2-1; D is uncertain. This CDR3 spans 15 amino acids. The V gene's germline CDR1 is SGHVS and CDR2 FQNEAQ. The V end lost 2 bases, the J end lost 0 bases, and 8 bases lay between the germline ends. The CDR3 loop is CASSLLPTSYNEQFF. In nucleotides, the CDR3 is TGTGCCAGCAGCTTACTGCCTACCTCCTACAATGAGCAGTTCTTC.

V usage is TRBV27 and J usage is TRBJ1-2; tentative D call: TRBD1 (5 bases). Germline V gene lookup returns CDR1 MNHEY and CDR2 SMNVEV (reference sequence). Trimming cost V 3 bases and J 7 bases, with 9 bases left between them. The CDR3 contains 12 residues. As DNA, the CDR3 is TGTGCCAGCAGTTTTAAGGGGATTGGCTACACCTTC. It encodes CASSFKGIGYTF.

V and J are TRBV4-1 and TRBJ2-3; weak D call: TRBD2 (7 bases). The germline V gene has CDR1 MGHRA and CDR2 YSYEKL. The CDR3 spans 16 residues. V lost 0 bases and J 5 bases, leaving 15 bases between the germline ends. For the CDR3, the DNA is TGCGCCAGCAGCCAAGAAAGGGGGGGGCCAATAGATACGCAGTATTTT. It translates to CASSQERGGPIDTQYF.

V gene TRBV19 combines with J gene TRBJ1-1; 9 bases line up with TRBD1. This CDR3 contains 16 residues. The junction had 5 bases not matched to a gene; V was cut back by 3 bases and J by 0 bases. Germline CDR1 LNHDA, CDR2 SQIVND (reference sequence). CDR3 in DNA: TGTGCCAGTAGTATCGGCGGGACAGGGATGAACACTGAAGCTTTCTTT. This gives the protein CASSIGGTGMNTEAFF.

The V gene is TRBV19, the J gene TRBJ1-5; D is possibly TRBD1 (5 bases). CDR3 length: 16 residues. The germline V gene has CDR1 LNHDA and CDR2 SQIVND (reference sequence). The V and J ends lost 1 base and 4 bases respectively, with 14 bases between them. The CDR3, as DNA: TGTGCCAGTAGTATAGGGGGCAGTGTAAGGAATCAGCCCCAGCATTTT. Protein: CASSIGGSVRNQPQHF.

This clone was detected only once. The CDR3 spells CASSPGTKGGEQFF. CDR3 DNA sequence: TGCGCCAGCAGCCCCGGGACTAAGGGTGGAGAGCAGTTCTTC. The chain carries TRBV5-1 and TRBJ2-1, with 7 bases that match TRBD2. The CDR3 sequence is 14 residues long. The germline V gene encodes CDR1 SGHRS and CDR2 YFSETQ. V trimming: 4 bases; J trimming: 10 bases; junction bases outside the gene matches: 11.

The chain joins TRBV5-1 to TRBJ2-3; D unresolved. Germline-derived CDR1 and CDR2 are SGHRS and YFSETQ. The CDR3 extends over 15 amino acids. V was clipped by 2 bases and J by 0 bases, with 10 bases between them. The CDR3 spells CASSLSLTSTDTQYF. The CDR3 coding sequence is TGCGCCAGCAGCTTATCGCTTACTAGCACAGATACGCAGTATTTT.

The J gene is TRBJ1-2, the V gene TRBV7-2, with TRBD1 as a possible D gene (6 bases). Trimming took 2 bases from V and 2 from J, leaving 9 bases between them. CDR1 is SGHTA and CDR2 is FQGNSA in the germline V gene. This CDR3 comprises 14 residues. The chain's CDR3 is CASSLRTVNYGYTF. The CDR3 DNA sequence: TGTGCCAGCAGCTTAAGGACAGTGAACTATGGCTACACCTTC.

On this clone: At one of its ends the junction is not consistent with the germline gene, which may arise from a read error. The rearrangement joins TRBV5-4 to TRBJ2-7; 7 nucleotides align to TRBD1. Germline CDR1 and CDR2: SGHNT and YYREEE (reference sequence). There are 12 residues in the CDR3. DNA of the CDR3: TGTGCCAGCAGCTTGGCAGGGACAGCACCCTCTTTC. Protein product: CASSLAGTAPSF. Supplemented by reference TRBV5-4 and TRBJ2-7, the full variable domain reads ETGVTQSPTHLIKTRGQQVTLRCSSQSGHNTVSWYQQALGQGPQFIFQYYREEENGRGNFPPRFSGLQFPNYSSELNVNALELDDSALYLCASSLAGTAPSFGPGTRLTVT.

The V and J genes are TRBV11-2 and TRBJ2-6; the match to TRBD1 covers 8 bases. CDR3 size: 18 residues. Germline CDR1 is SGHAT and CDR2 is FQNNGV. The V segment lost 5 bases and the J segment 0 bases; nucleotides outside the gene matches: 9. The CDR3 spells CASSITGTGISGANVLTF. The CDR3 DNA follows: TGTGCCAGCAGCATTACCGGGACAGGTATCTCTGGGGCCAACGTCCTGACTTTC.

The table lists this clone with a count of one. The gene calls are TRBV7-9 and TRBJ1-2, with TRBD1 matching 8 bases. Germline values: CDR1 SEHNR, CDR2 FQNEAQ (reference sequence). The CDR3 loop spans 14 amino acids. V shed 5 bases, J shed 8 bases, and the junction held 10 bases outside the gene matches. The CDR3 here is CASSLFRGLEGYTF. The CDR3 coding sequence is TGTGCCAGCAGCCTTTTCAGGGGGCTTGAAGGCTACACCTTC.